These T cell receptor beta chains were read from a single sample in a study of T cells after yellow fever vaccination. TCRdb reprocessed the 5' RACE reads via MiXCR and lists one record per CDR3 protein. In the table there are some 69,000 distinct CDR3 sequences, about 6% of which are singletons. The sample was CD4+ T cells sorted from PBMCs, taken around 15 days after the first yellow fever vaccination. The receptors come from a man between 18 and 29 years old who received the YFV17D yellow fever vaccine. CDR3s include the opening cysteine and the closing phenylalanine or tryptophan. A D gene is named only where the DNA matches it firmly. Clone sizes are shown as once, few, many, or a class for an expanded clone.

v_gene	j_gene	d_gene	abundance	CDR3nt	CDR3aa
TRBV5-1	TRBJ1-2	.	many	TGCGCCAGCAGCGCCGACCCGACCTCCGGGTTAAGCTATGGCTACACCTTC	CASSADPTSGLSYGYTF
TRBV4-1	TRBJ1-1	.	many	TGCGCCAGCAGCCATAGGGATAGGAACACTGAAGCTTTCTTT	CASSHRDRNTEAFF
TRBV6-5	TRBJ1-5	.	many	TGTGCCAGCAGTAGCAGACAGGCTAATCAGCCCCAGCATTTT	CASSSRQANQPQHF
TRBV7-2	TRBJ2-3	.	many	TGTGCCAGCAGCTGGTTCACAGATACGCAGTATTTT	CASSWFTDTQYF
TRBV5-1	TRBJ2-5	TRBD2	many	TGCGCCAGCAGCCAGAAGACTAGCGGGTCAGTCGAGACCCAGTACTTC	CASSQKTSGSVETQYF
TRBV6-5	TRBJ2-7	TRBD1	many	TGTGCCAGCAGTTACCGACCGGGACAGGATACCTACGAGCAGTACTTC	CASSYRPGQDTYEQYF
TRBV5-1	TRBJ2-3	TRBD2	many	TGCGCCAGCAGCTCCCTGAGCGGGGGGGTAGCAGATACGCAGTATTTT	CASSSLSGGVADTQYF
TRBV5-1	TRBJ2-5	TRBD2	many	TGCGCCAGCAGCCTGAGGGCTAGCGGGGGTAGCGTACAAGAGACCCAGTACTTC	CASSLRASGGSVQETQYF
TRBV11-2	TRBJ1-1	.	many	TGTGCCAGCAGCTTAGTTCATGGGGGGAACACTGAAGCTTTCTTT	CASSLVHGGNTEAFF
TRBV7-8	TRBJ1-6	.	many	TGTGCCAGCAGCTTTAGGGACAAGAGTTCACCCCTCCACTTT	CASSFRDKSSPLHF
TRBV25-1	TRBJ2-2	.	many	TGTGCCAGCAGTGGTCGGGGATGGTACACCGGGGAGCTGTTTTTT	CASSGRGWYTGELFF
TRBV7-9	TRBJ2-5	TRBD2	many	TGTGCCAGCAGCCCGGGACTAGCGGGGTTGGAGACCCAGTACTTC	CASSPGLAGLETQYF
TRBV5-6	TRBJ1-6	.	many	TGTGCCAGCACCAATAGGGGCGGGAATTCACCCCTCCACTTT	CASTNRGGNSPLHF
TRBV5-1	TRBJ2-3	TRBD1	many	TGCGCCAGCAGCGACCGGACAGGGTCGGATACGCAGTATTTT	CASSDRTGSDTQYF
TRBV5-1	TRBJ1-2	.	many	TGCGCCAGCAGCTTGGGGCGGGAGAGCTATGGCTACACCTTC	CASSLGRESYGYTF
TRBV6-1	TRBJ2-2	TRBD1	many	TGTGCCAGCAGTGGATGGACAGGGGGCAGTTTGACCGGGGAGCTGTTTTTT	CASSGWTGGSLTGELFF
TRBV18	TRBJ2-1	TRBD2	many	TGTGCCAGCTCACCAAGGATCCCTAGCGGGGGTAATGAGCAGTTCTTC	CASSPRIPSGGNEQFF